The 31 T cell receptor beta chains given below trace back to one sample, sequenced in a study of T-cell reconstitution after alpha-beta-depleted transplantation in children. The TCRbeta library was prepared with unique molecular identifiers. TCRdb redid the calling of the PCR reads with MiXCR, one entry per CDR3 protein. The data show roughly 610,000 distinct CDR3 sequences, about 10% seen once. The sample was PBMCs from the stem cell graft donor, taken from the stem cell graft. The receptors shown here come from a human donor who donated a stem cell graft to a child with acute myeloid leukemia.

The chain has TRBV29-1 and TRBJ2-1; weak D call: TRBD2 (6 bases). Germline CDR1 and CDR2: SQVTM and ANQGSEA. The V end lost 3 bases, the J end lost 10 bases, and 13 bases lay between the germline ends. The CDR3 spans 12 residues. In nucleotides, the CDR3 is TGCAGCGTTGAGCCCGGGACTTCCGAGCAGTTCTTC. It translates to CSVEPGTSEQFF.

This clonotype appeared a few times. The gene calls are TRBV20-1 and TRBJ2-1; 10 nucleotides match TRBD2. Germline lookup yields CDR1 DFQATT and CDR2 SNEGSKA (reference sequence). J lost 10 bases, V lost 0 bases, and 9 bases had no gene match. The CDR3 is made up of 15 amino acids. The CDR3 is CSARDVASGSREQFF. Here the CDR3 DNA reads TGCAGTGCTAGAGATGTGGCTAGCGGGAGTAGGGAGCAGTTCTTC.

This clonotype was observed a handful of times. V and J are TRBV5-1 and TRBJ2-7, with D uncertain. Between the trimmed V and J ends, which lost 0 bases and 3 bases, there was a span of 4 bases. This CDR3 contains 12 residues. Germline CDR1 and CDR2: SGHRS and YFSETQ. CDR3 protein: CASSLGYYEQYF. In nucleotides, the CDR3 is TGCGCCAGCAGCTTGGGGTACTACGAGCAGTACTTC. Filled out from reference TRBV5-1 and TRBJ2-7, the complete variable domain reads KAGVTQTPRYLIKTRGQQVTLSCSPISGHRSVSWYQQTPGQGLQFLFEYFSETQRNKGNFPGRFSGRQFSNSRSEMNVSTLELGDSALYLCASSLGYYEQYFGPGTRLTVT.

This clonotype appeared many times. V is TRBV7-9 and J is TRBJ2-5; D is unresolved. There are 14 residues in the CDR3. Germline values: CDR1 SEHNR, CDR2 FQNEAQ (reference sequence). Trimming removed 4 bases from V and 4 bases from J, with 13 bases in between. CDR3 DNA: TGTGCCAGCAGCTCCCCCCGTGGTCCAGAGACCCAGTACTTC. Its translation: CASSSPRGPETQYF.

The gene calls are TRBV20-1 and TRBJ1-2; D remains ambiguous. The CDR3 is made up of 16 amino acids. V dropped 0 bases and J dropped 0 bases, with 14 bases sitting between them. Looked up from germline, CDR1 is DFQATT and CDR2 is SNEGSKA (reference sequence). CDR3 bases: TGCAGTGCTAGAGACCTCGGGCAGTTCTCTAACTATGGCTACACCTTC. Amino acid sequence: CSARDLGQFSNYGYTF.

CDR3: CASSTALSGQETQYF. Written as DNA, the CDR3 is TGCGCCAGCAGCACTGCCCTTAGCGGGCAAGAGACCCAGTACTTC. The genes are TRBV5-1 and TRBJ2-5, with 7 bases fitting TRBD2. V was pared by 4 bases and J by 2 bases, with 8 bases of the junction left unmatched. Per germline, CDR1 SGHRS and CDR2 YFSETQ. The CDR3 contains 15 residues.

This clonotype was counted only a few times. CDR3 amino acids: CASSPPGVSGNEQFF. The CDR3 DNA is TGCGCCAGCAGCCCGCCGGGAGTGTCAGGCAATGAGCAGTTCTTC. This chain links TRBV5-1 with TRBJ2-1; TRBD2 is a possible D gene (6 bases). CDR1 is SGHRS, CDR2 YFSETQ, per germline. With 4 bases removed from V and 6 bases from J, the gap between germline ends came to 17 bases. This CDR3 comprises 15 residues.

This clonotype was seen a few times. V gene TRBV3-1 combines with J gene TRBJ2-7; tentatively, D is TRBD2 (5 bases). With 3 bases removed from V and 3 bases from J, the gap between germline ends came to 12 bases. Germline values: CDR1 LGHDT, CDR2 YNNKEL (reference sequence). There are 14 residues in the CDR3. As DNA, the CDR3 is TGTGCCAGCAGCCAGGGTAGCGTCAGCTACGAGCAGTACTTC. As protein: CASSQGSVSYEQYF.

In its sample, this clonotype was seen many times. V and J are TRBV6-2 or TRBV6-3 and TRBJ1-1; D may be TRBD1 (5 bases). This CDR3 spans 18 amino acids. Trimming pared 2 bases from V and 0 bases from J, leaving 19 bases between. Germline V gene sequence: CDR1 MNHEY, CDR2 SVGEGT. CDR3 sequence reads: CASSYSGKGTSLNTEAFF. CDR3 coding DNA: TGTGCCAGCAGTTACAGTGGGAAAGGGACCTCATTGAACACTGAAGCTTTCTTT.

The chain recombines TRBV7-3 with TRBJ1-1, with 9 bases matching TRBD1. The V gene's germline CDR1 is SGHTA and CDR2 FQGTGA. V gave up 5 bases and J gave up 3 bases; unmatched junction bases: 7. This CDR3 is 15 amino acids long. In nucleotides, the CDR3 is TGTGCCAGCAGCCCTCCGGGACAGGGCGACACTGAAGCTTTCTTT. It is translated as CASSPPGQGDTEAFF.

The table lists this clonotype with many counts. The V gene is TRBV29-1, the J gene TRBJ2-1; TRBD2 matches at 10 bases. V was clipped by 3 bases and J by 8 bases; unmatched bases: 7. Germline V gene data show CDR1 as SQVTM and CDR2 as ANQGSEA. CDR3 length: 14 amino acids. In DNA form, the CDR3 reads TGCAGCGTTGAGGTAGCGGGAGGAGGGGATGAGCAGTTCTTC. Translated, it gives CSVEVAGGGDEQFF.

Points on this clonotype: This likely comes from a read error, as the CDR3 has no conserved phenylalanine or tryptophan at its end. It is unclear where the CDR3 begins or ends on the DNA, so no DNA is shown, and the CDR3 is as TCRdb lists it. The chain carries TRBV7-2 and TRBJ2-1; the table's TRBD2 call for D was not verified on the DNA. Germline V gene sequence: CDR1 SGHTA, CDR2 FQGNSA. Counting both end residues, the CDR3 totals 11 amino acids. Here the CDR3 reads CASSLGLAGVL.

This clonotype was observed at least ten times. This chain joins TRBV20-1 and TRBJ2-2; no clear D. Trimming took off 0 bases at V and 2 bases at J, with 10 bases between the two ends. In germline, CDR1 is DFQATT, CDR2 SNEGSKA (reference sequence). The CDR3 loop spans 15 amino acids. CDR3 coding DNA: TGCAGTGCTAGAGATGGGCTCTCAAACACCGGGGAGCTGTTTTTT. Amino acid sequence: CSARDGLSNTGELFF.

A few counts support this clonotype. This chain connects TRBV11-2 to TRBJ2-1; 10 positions match TRBD2. V dropped 5 bases and J dropped 4; count of bases not matched to a gene: 17. The CDR3 is made up of 19 amino acids. The germline CDR1 and CDR2 sequences are SGHAT and FQNNGV. CDR3 in amino acids: CASSPAEWTSGGVYNEQFF. The CDR3 DNA follows: TGTGCCAGCAGCCCGGCGGAATGGACTAGCGGAGGGGTTTACAATGAGCAGTTCTTC.

This clonotype has only a few counts. The genes are TRBV27 and TRBJ1-5, with D possibly matching TRBD1 (5 bases). Trimming shortened V by 7 bases and J by 2 bases, and 9 bases separated the two germline ends. The CDR3 sequence is 13 residues long. Germline values: CDR1 MNHEY, CDR2 SMNVEV (reference sequence). The CDR3 loop is CASKEGRNQPQHF. The CDR3 nucleotides are TGTGCCAGCAAAGAGGGGCGCAATCAGCCCCAGCATTTT.

As for this clonotype: A much larger clone lies a single base off, so this may be a read error. The chain employs TRBV20-1 and TRBJ2-2, with D uncertain. V was pared by 6 bases and J by 6 bases, with 17 bases between. CDR1 and CDR2 (germline): DFQATT, SNEGSKA (reference sequence). The CDR3 runs to 14 residues. The CDR3 protein is CSARRSGSAGELFF. The CDR3 DNA follows: TGCAGTGCGCGACGGTCGGGTTCCGCCGGGGAGCTGTTTTTT.

This clonotype appeared many times. This sequence joins TRBV7-9 and TRBJ2-5; D is perhaps TRBD1 or TRBD2 (5 bases each). The V end lost 4 bases, the J end lost 1 base, and 10 bases lay between the germline ends. Germline CDR1 SEHNR, CDR2 FQNEAQ (reference sequence). The CDR3 spans 14 residues. In DNA, the CDR3 is TGTGCCAGCAGCTCGGTGGGGACCCAAGAGACCCAGTACTTC. Encoded protein: CASSSVGTQETQYF. Looking up the rest from reference TRBV7-9 and TRBJ2-5 gives the full variable domain: DTGVSQNPRHKITKRGQNVTFRCDPISEHNRLYWYRQTLGQGPEFLTYFQNEAQLEKSRLLSDRFSAERPKGSFSTLEIQRTEQGDSAMYLCASSSVGTQETQYFGPGTRLLVL.

The V and J genes are TRBV6-5 and TRBJ2-3; 7 nucleotides line up with TRBD2. This CDR3 spans 17 amino acids. CDR1 is MNHEY, CDR2 SVGAGI, per germline. Trimming removed 4 bases from V and 4 bases from J; junction bases left unmatched: 14. The CDR3: CASSSIALGGGADTQYF. The CDR3 DNA reads as TGTGCCAGCAGTTCCATTGCCCTGGGGGGAGGGGCAGATACGCAGTATTTT.

Here the CDR3 DNA reads TGCAGCGTTTCTACCACAAACTCCTACGAGCAGTACTTC. Translated, it gives CSVSTTNSYEQYF. This chain links TRBV29-1 with TRBJ2-7; no clear D gene. This CDR3 has 13 residues. The V gene lost 5 bases and the J gene lost 0 bases, with 11 bases spanning the gap. Germline CDR1 and CDR2: SQVTM and ANQGSEA.

The gene calls are TRBV7-3 and TRBJ2-5, with D possibly matching TRBD2 (6 bases). This CDR3 has 16 residues. The ends were cut back, 5 bases at V and 1 base at J, with 17 bases in the middle. CDR1 is SGHTA, CDR2 FQGTGA, per germline. For the CDR3, the DNA is TGTGCCAGCAGCCGCCATGGCGCGGGGACCCAAGAGACCCAGTACTTC. Its translation is CASSRHGAGTQETQYF.

The table lists this clonotype with many counts. This chain connects TRBV7-2 to TRBJ2-1; 8 nucleotides line up with TRBD2. The V gene end was trimmed by 7 bases and the J gene end by 4 bases; junction bases not matched to a gene: 6. Germline V gives CDR1 SGHTA, CDR2 FQGNSA. The CDR3 extends over 14 amino acids. The CDR3 DNA sequence: TGTGCCAGCAACCCAGGACTAGCATACAATGAGCAGTTCTTC. It translates to CASNPGLAYNEQFF.

The sample holds a few counts of this clonotype. This rearrangement joins TRBV5-5 to TRBJ2-1; D gene unclear. Trimming stripped 1 base from V and 5 bases from J, with 10 bases between. The germline V gene encodes CDR1 SGHKS and CDR2 YYEKEE (reference sequence). The CDR3 covers 14 residues. The CDR3 DNA sequence: TGTGCCAGCAGCTTGAGGGCGTTTGACAATGAGCAGTTCTTC. It yields the protein CASSLRAFDNEQFF. Supplemented by reference TRBV5-5 and TRBJ2-1, the full variable domain reads DAGVTQSPTHLIKTRGQQVTLRCSPISGHKSVSWYQQVLGQGPQFIFQYYEKEERGRGNFPDRFSARQFPNYSSELNVNALLLGDSALYLCASSLRAFDNEQFFGPGTRLTVL.

This clonotype was counted a few times. The chain combines TRBV15 with TRBJ2-2; D is uncertain. There are 16 residues in the CDR3. V gave up 3 bases and J gave up 2 bases, with 13 bases separating them. Germline values: CDR1 LNHNV, CDR2 YYDKDF (reference sequence). In DNA form, the CDR3 reads TGTGCCACCAGCAGTTCAGGAGCTATAAACACCGGGGAGCTGTTTTTT. Its protein product is CATSSSGAINTGELFF. The complete variable domain, with remaining parts taken from reference TRBV15 and TRBJ2-2, reads DAMVIQNPRYQVTQFGKPVTLSCSQTLNHNVMYWYQQKSSQAPKLLFHYYDKDFNNEADTPDNFQSRRPNTSFCFLDIRSPGLGDTAMYLCATSSSGAINTGELFFGEGSRLTVL.

This clonotype came up many times. The chain employs TRBV29-1 and TRBJ1-1; D not resolved. The CDR3 runs to 10 residues. The V end lost 4 bases, the J end lost 1 base, and 1 base lay between the germline ends. Germline V gives CDR1 SQVTM, CDR2 ANQGSEA. This CDR3 is CSVGNTEAFF. In DNA, the CDR3 is TGCAGCGTTGGGAACACTGAAGCTTTCTTT.

V is TRBV29-1 and J is TRBJ2-7; D gene uncertain. V dropped 0 bases and J dropped 0 bases, with 9 bases sitting between them. The CDR3 is made up of 14 amino acids. CDR1 is SQVTM, CDR2 ANQGSEA, per germline. This CDR3 is CSVEDPSRSYEQYF. CDR3 DNA sequence: TGCAGCGTTGAAGATCCATCCCGCTCCTACGAGCAGTACTTC.

The V and J genes are TRBV29-1 and TRBJ2-5; 9 positions match TRBD2. CDR1 and CDR2 (germline): SQVTM, ANQGSEA. The CDR3 totals 12 residues. With 8 bases clipped from V and 7 bases from J, the junction kept 8 bases outside the gene matches. CDR3 region: CSTQTSGATQYF. The CDR3 coding sequence is TGCAGCACCCAGACTAGCGGAGCGACCCAGTACTTC.

This clonotype was recorded a few times. The V and J genes are TRBV5-1 and TRBJ2-3; 8 positions match TRBD2. CDR3 size: 15 residues. V dropped 0 bases and J dropped 4; count of bases not matched to a gene: 4. CDR1 SGHRS and CDR2 YFSETQ come from the germline V gene. CDR3 DNA: TGCGCCAGCAGCTTGGACGGGAGGGTCGCAGATACGCAGTATTTT. Residues: CASSLDGRVADTQYF.

This clonotype occurred a few times. V usage is TRBV2 and J usage is TRBJ2-3; D not certain. The CDR3 sequence is 16 residues long. V lost 4 bases to trimming and J lost 2 bases, with 16 bases between them. CDR1 and CDR2 (germline): SNHLY, FYNNEI. CDR3 in amino acids: CASSGVGVTATDTQYF. The DNA for the CDR3 is TGTGCCAGCAGTGGTGTTGGGGTTACCGCCACAGATACGCAGTATTTT. Drawing the rest from reference TRBV2 and TRBJ2-3, the complete variable domain is EPEVTQTPSHQVTQMGQEVILRCVPISNHLYFYWYRQILGQKVEFLVSFYNNEISEKSEIFDDQFSVERPDGSNFTLKIRSTKLEDSAMYFCASSGVGVTATDTQYFGPGTRLTVL.

This clonotype was recorded many times. This chain joins TRBV29-1 and TRBJ2-7; the D is unclear. Trimming pared 2 bases from V and 7 bases from J, leaving 6 bases between. Germline V gene sequence: CDR1 SQVTM, CDR2 ANQGSEA. This CDR3 is built from 10 residues. The CDR3 nucleotides are TGCAGCGTTGAATGGGGTGAGCAGTACTTC. This translates into CSVEWGEQYF.

The V gene is TRBV6-1, the J gene TRBJ2-1; D unresolved. The ends were cut back, 6 bases at V and 2 bases at J, with 11 bases in the middle. The germline CDR1 and CDR2 sequences are MNHNS and SASEGT. CDR3 length: 14 amino acids. The CDR3 here is CASSRKGAYNEQFF. CDR3 sequence (DNA): TGTGCCAGCAGCCGAAAAGGAGCCTACAATGAGCAGTTCTTC.

The table lists this clonotype with many counts. The V and J genes are TRBV4-3 and TRBJ2-1, with unresolved D. The V gene lost 0 bases and the J gene lost 3 bases, with 9 bases spanning the gap. The CDR3 consists of 15 residues. From germline, CDR1 is LGHNA and CDR2 YSLEER. For the CDR3, the DNA is TGCGCCAGCAGCCAAGATCTCGGCCGCTACAATGAGCAGTTCTTC. This codes for CASSQDLGRYNEQFF.